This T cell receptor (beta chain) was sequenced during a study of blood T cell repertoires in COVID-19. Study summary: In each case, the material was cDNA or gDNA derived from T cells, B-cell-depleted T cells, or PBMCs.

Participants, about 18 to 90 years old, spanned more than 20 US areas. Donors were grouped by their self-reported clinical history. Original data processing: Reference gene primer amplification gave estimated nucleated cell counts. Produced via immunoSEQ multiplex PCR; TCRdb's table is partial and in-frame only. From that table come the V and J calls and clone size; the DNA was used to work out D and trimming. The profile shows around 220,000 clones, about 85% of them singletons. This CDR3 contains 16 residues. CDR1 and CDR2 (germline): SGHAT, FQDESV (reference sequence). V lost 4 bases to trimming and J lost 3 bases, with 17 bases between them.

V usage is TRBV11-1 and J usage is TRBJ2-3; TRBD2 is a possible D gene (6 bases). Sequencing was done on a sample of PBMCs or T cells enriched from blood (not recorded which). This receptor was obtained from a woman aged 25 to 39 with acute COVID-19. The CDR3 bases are TGTGCCAGCAGCTCCCTCCCCGGGCGGGGAACAGATACGCAGTATTTT. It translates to CASSSLPGRGTDTQYF. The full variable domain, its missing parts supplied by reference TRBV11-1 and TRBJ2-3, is EAEVAQSPRYKITEKSQAVAFWCDPISGHATLYWYRQILGQGPELLVQFQDESVVDDSQLPKDRFSAERLKGVDSTLKIQPAELGDSAMYLCASSSLPGRGTDTQYFGPGTRLTVL.